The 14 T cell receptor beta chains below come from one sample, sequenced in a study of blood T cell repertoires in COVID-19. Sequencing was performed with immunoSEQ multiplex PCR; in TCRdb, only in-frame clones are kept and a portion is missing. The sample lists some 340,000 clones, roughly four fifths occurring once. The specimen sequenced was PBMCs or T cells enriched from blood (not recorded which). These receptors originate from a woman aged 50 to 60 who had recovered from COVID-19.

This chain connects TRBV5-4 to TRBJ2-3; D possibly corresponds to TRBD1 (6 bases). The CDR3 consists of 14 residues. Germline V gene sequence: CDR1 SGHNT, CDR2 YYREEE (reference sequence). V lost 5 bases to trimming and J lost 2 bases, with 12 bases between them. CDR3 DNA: TGTGCCAGCAGACAGGGATCATCCACAGATACGCAGTATTTT. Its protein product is CASRQGSSTDTQYF.

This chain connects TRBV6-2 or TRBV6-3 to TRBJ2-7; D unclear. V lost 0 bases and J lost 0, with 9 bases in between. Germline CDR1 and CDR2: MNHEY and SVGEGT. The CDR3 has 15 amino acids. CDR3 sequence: CASSYSVGSSYEQYF. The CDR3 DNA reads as TGTGCCAGCAGTTACTCGGTCGGTAGCTCCTACGAGCAGTACTTC.

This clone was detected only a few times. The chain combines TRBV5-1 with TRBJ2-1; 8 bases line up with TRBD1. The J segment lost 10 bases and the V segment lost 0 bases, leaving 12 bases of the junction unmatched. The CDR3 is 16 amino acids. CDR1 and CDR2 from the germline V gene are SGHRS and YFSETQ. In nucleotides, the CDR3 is TGCGCCAGCAGCTTGGAAAAGGCCGGGACAGGCTCGGAGCAGTTCTTC. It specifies CASSLEKAGTGSEQFF.

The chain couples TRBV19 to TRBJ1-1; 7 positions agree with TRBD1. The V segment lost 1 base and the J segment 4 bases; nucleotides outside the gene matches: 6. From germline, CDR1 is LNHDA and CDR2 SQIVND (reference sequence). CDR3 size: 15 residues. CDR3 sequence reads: CASSIGPDRVTEAFF. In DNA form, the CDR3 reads TGTGCCAGTAGTATAGGGCCAGACAGGGTCACTGAAGCTTTCTTT.

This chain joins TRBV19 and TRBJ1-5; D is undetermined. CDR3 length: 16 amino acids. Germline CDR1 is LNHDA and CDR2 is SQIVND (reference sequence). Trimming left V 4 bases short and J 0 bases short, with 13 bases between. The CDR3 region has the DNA TGTGCCAGTAGTAGAAAGCCGAGAAATAGCAATCAGCCCCAGCATTTT. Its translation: CASSRKPRNSNQPQHF.

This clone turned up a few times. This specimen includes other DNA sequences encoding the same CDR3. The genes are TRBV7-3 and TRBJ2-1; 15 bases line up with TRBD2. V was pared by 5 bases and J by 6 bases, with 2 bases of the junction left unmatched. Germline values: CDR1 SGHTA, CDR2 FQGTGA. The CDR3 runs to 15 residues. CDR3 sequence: CASSPGLAGGNEQFF. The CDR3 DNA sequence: TGTGCCAGCAGCCCGGGACTAGCGGGGGGCAATGAGCAGTTCTTC.

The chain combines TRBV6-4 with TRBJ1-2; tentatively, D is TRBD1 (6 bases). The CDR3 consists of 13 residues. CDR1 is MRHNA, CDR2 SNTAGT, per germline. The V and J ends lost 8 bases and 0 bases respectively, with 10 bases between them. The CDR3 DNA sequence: TGTGCCAGCCAGGGGCTTCCTAACTATGGCTACACCTTC. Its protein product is CASQGLPNYGYTF.

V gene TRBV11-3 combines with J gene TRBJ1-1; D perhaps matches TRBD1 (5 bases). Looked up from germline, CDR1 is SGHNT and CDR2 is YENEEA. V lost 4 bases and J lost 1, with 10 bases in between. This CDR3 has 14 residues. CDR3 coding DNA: TGTGCCAGCAGCTCCAGGACACAGAACACTGAAGCTTTCTTT. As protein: CASSSRTQNTEAFF.

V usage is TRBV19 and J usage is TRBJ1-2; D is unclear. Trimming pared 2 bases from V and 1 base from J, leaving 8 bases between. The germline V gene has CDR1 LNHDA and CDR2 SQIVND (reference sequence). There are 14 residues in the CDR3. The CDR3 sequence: CASSIIVSNYGYTF. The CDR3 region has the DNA TGTGCCAGTAGTATAATCGTGAGTAACTATGGCTACACCTTC.

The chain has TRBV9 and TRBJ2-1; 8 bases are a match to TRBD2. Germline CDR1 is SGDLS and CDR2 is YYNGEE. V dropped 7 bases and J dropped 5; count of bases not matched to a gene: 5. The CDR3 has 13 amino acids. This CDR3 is CASLAGANNEQFF. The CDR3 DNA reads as TGTGCCAGCCTAGCGGGCGCCAACAATGAGCAGTTCTTC.

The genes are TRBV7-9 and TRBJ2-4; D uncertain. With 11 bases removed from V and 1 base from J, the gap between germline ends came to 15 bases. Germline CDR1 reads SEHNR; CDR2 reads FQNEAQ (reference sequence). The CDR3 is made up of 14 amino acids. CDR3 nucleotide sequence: TGTGCCTACTCTCCGGTTACGGCCAAAAACATTCAGTACTTC. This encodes CAYSPVTAKNIQYF.

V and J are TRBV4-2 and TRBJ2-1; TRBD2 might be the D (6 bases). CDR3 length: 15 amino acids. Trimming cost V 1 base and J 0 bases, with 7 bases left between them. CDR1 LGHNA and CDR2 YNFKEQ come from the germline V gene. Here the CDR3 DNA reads TGTGCCAGCAGCCAAGTTAGCGGCTCCTACAATGAGCAGTTCTTC. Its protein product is CASSQVSGSYNEQFF.

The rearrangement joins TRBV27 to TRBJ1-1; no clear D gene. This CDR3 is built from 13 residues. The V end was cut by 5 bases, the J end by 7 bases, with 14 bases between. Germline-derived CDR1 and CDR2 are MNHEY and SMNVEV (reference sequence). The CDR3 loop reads CASSLRQAYEAFF. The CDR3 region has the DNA TGTGCCAGCAGTCTCCGACAAGCCTATGAAGCTTTCTTT.

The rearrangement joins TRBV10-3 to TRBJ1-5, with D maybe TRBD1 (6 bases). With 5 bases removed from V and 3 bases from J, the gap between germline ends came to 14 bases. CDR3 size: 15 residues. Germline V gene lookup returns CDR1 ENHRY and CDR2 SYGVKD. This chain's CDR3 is CAISPTGQFNQPQHF. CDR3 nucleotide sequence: TGTGCCATCAGTCCTACCGGACAGTTCAATCAGCCCCAGCATTTT.